Listed below are T cell receptor beta chains from one sample, sequenced in a study of patients and donors after allogeneic stem cell transplantation. Via MiXCR, TCRdb re-called the RT-PCR reads, giving one row per CDR3 protein. The top ten hold 40% to 55% of the sample, which has some 150,000 distinct CDR3 sequences, about a third seen once. The sequenced sample was blood, either unsorted or a sorted T cell fraction (not recorded which). The receptors come from a human donor who was either an allogeneic HSCT recipient or a stem cell or donor lymphocyte infusion donor (not recorded which). It is not recorded whose cells these are; they may come from a transplant donor. Both conserved end residues are part of each CDR3. Fields, in order: J gene, D gene, V gene, clone size, CDR3 DNA, CDR3 protein. D genes are given only for firm matches. Some rows have no size entry. The others give once, few or many, or a class for an expanded clone.

J: TRBJ2-1; D: TRBD1; V: TRBV7-9; size: NA; DNA: TGTGCCAGCAGCGGCCTGGACAGGGGTAACTACAATGAGCAGTTCTTC; CDR3: CASSGLDRGNYNEQFF
J: TRBJ2-7; D: NA; V: TRBV25-1; size: NA; DNA: TGTGCCAGCAGTGATGAGGGGTACTACGAGCAGTACTTC; CDR3: CASSDEGYYEQYF
J: TRBJ1-5; D: TRBD1; V: TRBV28; size: NA; DNA: TGTGCCAGCAGCGGGACAGGGCTAAGCAATCAGCCCCAGCATTTT; CDR3: CASSGTGLSNQPQHF
J: TRBJ1-1; D: NA; V: TRBV7-9; size: few; DNA: TGTGCCAGCAGCTTAGTTCCTAACACTGAAGCTTTCTTT; CDR3: CASSLVPNTEAFF
J: TRBJ2-1; D: NA; V: TRBV28; size: NA; DNA: TGTGCCAGCGGCATAGCAGGGACGAATGAGCAGTTCTTC; CDR3: CASGIAGTNEQFF
J: TRBJ1-6; D: TRBD1; V: TRBV7-9; size: NA; DNA: TGTGCCAGCAGCTTAGTTGGGACAGGGGTTGCTAATTCACCCCTCCACTTT; CDR3: CASSLVGTGVANSPLHF
J: TRBJ1-2; D: NA; V: TRBV2; size: NA; DNA: TGTGCCAGCAGTGATAGCAAGGACGGCTATGGCTACACCTTC; CDR3: CASSDSKDGYGYTF
J: TRBJ1-4; D: TRBD1; V: TRBV6-6; size: few; DNA: TGTGCCAGTCGACAGGGTGGGAATGAAAAACTGTTTTTT; CDR3: CASRQGGNEKLFF
J: TRBJ1-1; D: TRBD1; V: TRBV28; size: NA; DNA: TGTGCCAGCAGCACCGCCAAGGGGGCGGAAGCTTTCTTT; CDR3: CASSTAKGAEAFF
J: TRBJ1-1; D: NA; V: TRBV6-5; size: NA; DNA: TGTGCCAGCAGTTACGGCGCTCCTACCATAAACACTGAAGCTTTCTTT; CDR3: CASSYGAPTINTEAFF
J: TRBJ1-3; D: TRBD1; V: TRBV6-5; size: NA; DNA: TGTGCCAGCAGTTCCGACAGGGGCTACTCTGGAAACACCATATATTTT; CDR3: CASSSDRGYSGNTIYF
J: TRBJ1-6; D: NA; V: TRBV4-2; size: NA; DNA: TGTGCCAGCAGCCAAGGGGCAGGTTTGGCCTCACCCCTCCACTTT; CDR3: CASSQGAGLASPLHF
J: TRBJ1-1; D: NA; V: TRBV12-3/TRBV12-4; size: NA; DNA: TGTGCCAGCTTTACTGTTCCCGGACAAAACACTGAAGCTTTCTTT; CDR3: CASFTVPGQNTEAFF
J: TRBJ1-4; D: NA; V: TRBV6-5; size: few; DNA: TGTGCCAGCAGTGCGTTTACAGTTCATAATGAAAAACTGTTTTTT; CDR3: CASSAFTVHNEKLFF
J: TRBJ1-4; D: NA; V: TRBV5-1; size: NA; DNA: TGCGCCAGCAGCTTGGAGTCGGGAGGGGGAACTAATGAAAAACTGTTTTTT; CDR3: CASSLESGGGTNEKLFF
J: TRBJ2-3; D: NA; V: TRBV6-5; size: NA; DNA: TGTGCCAGCACTACGCAGATCACAGATACGCAGTATTTT; CDR3: CASTTQITDTQYF
J: TRBJ1-1; D: NA; V: TRBV12-3/TRBV12-4; size: NA; DNA: TGTGCCAGCACGCTATCGGGTCTCACTGAAGCTTTCTTT; CDR3: CASTLSGLTEAFF
J: TRBJ1-2; D: TRBD1; V: TRBV30; size: NA; DNA: TGTGCCTGCTCTCCCGGACAGGGACTTGGCTACACCTTC; CDR3: CACSPGQGLGYTF
J: TRBJ2-1; D: TRBD1; V: TRBV24-1; size: NA; DNA: TGTGCCACCAGTGATTCAAGACAGGGATGGGCTCAAAATGAGCAGTTCTTC; CDR3: CATSDSRQGWAQNEQFF
J: TRBJ2-2; D: NA; V: TRBV29-1; size: NA; DNA: TGCAGCGTTCCAGGGTACGCCGGGGAGCTGTTTTTT; CDR3: CSVPGYAGELFF
J: TRBJ1-1; D: NA; V: TRBV20-1; size: few; DNA: TGCGGGGGAACCCTAAACACTGAAGCTTTCTTT; CDR3: CGGTLNTEAFF
J: TRBJ1-1; D: TRBD1; V: TRBV12-3/TRBV12-4; size: NA; DNA: TGTGCCAGCAGTTTAGGACAGGGGGCGAGAATGAACACTGAAGCTTTCTTT; CDR3: CASSLGQGARMNTEAFF
J: TRBJ1-6; D: NA; V: TRBV6-5; size: many; DNA: TGTGCCAGCAGTTACTTCAGGTCCCGGTCCCGCGGAAATTCACCCCTCCACTTT; CDR3: CASSYFRSRSRGNSPLHF
J: TRBJ1-1; D: TRBD1; V: TRBV6-2/TRBV6-3; size: NA; DNA: TGTGCCAGCATTACCAGGGGGCTGGGCACTGAAGCTTTCTTT; CDR3: CASITRGLGTEAFF
J: TRBJ2-1; D: NA; V: TRBV29-1; size: NA; DNA: TGCAGCGAGGGAGGGGGGACCTACAATGAGCAGTTCTTC; CDR3: CSEGGGTYNEQFF
J: TRBJ1-2; D: NA; V: TRBV20-1; size: NA; DNA: TGCAGTGCTAGAGATTATTCCAGGGGCGACATGAACTATGGCTACACCTTC; CDR3: CSARDYSRGDMNYGYTF
J: TRBJ2-5; D: NA; V: TRBV14; size: NA; DNA: TGTGCCAGCAGCCAGTGGCAGGGGGAGACCCAGTACTTC; CDR3: CASSQWQGETQYF
J: TRBJ2-2; D: NA; V: TRBV6-2/TRBV6-3; size: NA; DNA: TGTGCCAGCAGTTTCCCGAGGGGGGCGAACACCGGGGAGCTGTTTTTT; CDR3: CASSFPRGANTGELFF
J: TRBJ1-2; D: NA; V: TRBV19; size: NA; DNA: TGTGCCAGCAAGTTGGACAGCACAAACTATGGCTACACCTTC; CDR3: CASKLDSTNYGYTF
J: TRBJ2-1; D: NA; V: TRBV27; size: few; DNA: TGTGCCAGCAGTTTGACACTCAACAATGAGCAGTTCTTC; CDR3: CASSLTLNNEQFF
J: TRBJ1-2; D: TRBD1; V: TRBV20-1; size: NA; DNA: TGCAGTGCTCTAGGGACAGGGTTCACCTTC; CDR3: CSALGTGFTF
J: TRBJ1-1; D: NA; V: TRBV10-3; size: once; DNA: TGTGCCATCAGTGAAATGAGGGAGAGCACTGAAGCTTTCTTT; CDR3: CAISEMRESTEAFF
J: TRBJ1-2; D: TRBD1; V: TRBV6-5; size: NA; DNA: TGTGCCAGCTCCCGGGACAGTAACTATGGCTACACCTTC; CDR3: CASSRDSNYGYTF
J: TRBJ2-1; D: TRBD2; V: TRBV4-3; size: few; DNA: TGCGCCAGCAGCCAAGATTACCTAGCGGGCAATGAGCAGTTCTTC; CDR3: CASSQDYLAGNEQFF
J: TRBJ2-3; D: TRBD2; V: TRBV7-6; size: many; DNA: TGTGCCAGCAGCCTACTAGCGGGGGAGAACACAGATACGCAGTATTTT; CDR3: CASSLLAGENTDTQYF
J: TRBJ1-5; D: TRBD1; V: TRBV7-8; size: few; DNA: TGTGCCAGCAGCGTCCGACAGGGCGGTCAGCCCCAGCATTTT; CDR3: CASSVRQGGQPQHF
J: TRBJ1-5; D: TRBD1; V: TRBV2; size: few; DNA: TGTGCCAGCAGTGGCACAGGGGGCAGTCAGCCCCAGCATTTT; CDR3: CASSGTGGSQPQHF
J: TRBJ1-1; D: TRBD1; V: TRBV6-5; size: NA; DNA: TGTGCCAGCAGTAAACTGACAGGGGGAACGGCCACTGAAGCTTTCTTT; CDR3: CASSKLTGGTATEAFF
J: TRBJ1-1; D: TRBD1; V: TRBV12-3/TRBV12-4; size: few; DNA: TGTGCCAGCAGTTTCCTGACAGGGGGGAGGACTGAAGCTTTCTTT; CDR3: CASSFLTGGRTEAFF
J: TRBJ1-1; D: NA; V: TRBV20-1; size: NA; DNA: TGCAGTGCCCTACCATCGAGAGACACTGAAGCTTTCTTT; CDR3: CSALPSRDTEAFF
J: TRBJ1-5; D: NA; V: TRBV5-6; size: NA; DNA: TGTGCCAGCAGTATGTTCCCGAGGGACGGGAATCAGCCCCAGCATTTT; CDR3: CASSMFPRDGNQPQHF
J: TRBJ1-2; D: NA; V: TRBV29-1; size: NA; DNA: TGCAGCGTCGCGGGGACGGACTATGGCTACACCTTC; CDR3: CSVAGTDYGYTF
J: TRBJ1-3; D: NA; V: TRBV20-1; size: NA; DNA: TGCAGTGCTAACTCCCACCTGGAAAACACCATATATTTT; CDR3: CSANSHLENTIYF
J: TRBJ2-7; D: NA; V: TRBV20-1; size: few; DNA: TGCAGTGCTAGAGGTAACAGGAACCCCTACGAGCAGTACTTC; CDR3: CSARGNRNPYEQYF